What follows is one T cell receptor beta chain and its context. These data come from a study of blood T cells in healthy people across ages. It was with a sample-barcoded 5' primer and a J-beta primer mix that a second PCR of roughly 6 to 11 cycles was run. TCRdb redid the calling of the 5' RACE reads with MiXCR, one entry per CDR3 protein. The sample contains 780,000 or so distinct CDR3 sequences, roughly 56% of which appear only once. The source is a middle-aged man in good health. The sequenced sample was blood.

The CDR3, as DNA: TGTGCTAACAGCTTCACAGGGACTAGCGGACTCAAACCCTACGAGCAGTACTTC. It translates to CANSFTGTSGLKPYEQYF. This chain uses TRBV11-3 with TRBJ2-4; 11 bases are a match to TRBD2. TRBJ2-7 matches the DNA end more closely, so the J call is doubtful. The CDR3 loop spans 18 amino acids. Germline CDR1 and CDR2: SGHNT and YENEEA.